The clone carrying this T cell receptor beta chain has only a few counts. Its target is not known. This record comes from a study of OX40 agonist ivuxolimab in advanced cancers. Looking at the study overall: Checkpoint inhibitors had been given previously to over 30% of patients. Points from the study as a whole: At 0.1 to 3.0 mg/kg, CD4+ and CD8+ blood T cells expanded clonally by week 6. Individuals who were partial responders at 0.1-3.0 mg/kg had clonal expansion that ranked among the lowest.

Sequencing used immunoSEQ multiplex PCR; TCRdb keeps in-frame clones, though not all of them. Here the sample spans more than 65,000 clones, 70% to 90% being singletons. Trimming removed 0 bases at V and 7 bases at J, with 17 bases between. The CDR3 runs to 16 residues. The germline V gene has CDR1 SGDLS and CDR2 YYNGEE. This sample comprised CD4+ or CD8+ T cells sorted from blood, obtained in a trial of the OX40 agonist ivuxolimab. The receptor comes from an adult with an advanced solid tumor such as melanoma, head and neck, liver or kidney cancer. This chain links TRBV9 with TRBJ2-1; D is perhaps TRBD2 (6 bases). The CDR3 DNA follows: TGTGCCAGCAGCGTAGTTGAGCGGGTACCCTTGAATGAGCAGTTCTTC. Translating it yields CASSVVERVPLNEQFF.